These 18 T cell receptor beta chains came from one sample sequenced in a study of blood T cell repertoires in COVID-19. Profiling relied on immunoSEQ multiplex PCR, and the TCRdb table lists in-frame clones only, not all of them. The table has about 160,000 clones, 75% to 90% seen once. The sample comprised peripheral blood. All receptors derive from a man between 65 and 85 years old with acute or convalescent COVID-19.

Note on this clone: Germline and junction disagree at one end, which may indicate a read error. V usage is TRBV7-7 and J usage is TRBJ1-4; weak D call: TRBD1 (6 bases). This CDR3 region has 14 residues. Germline V gene sequence: CDR1 SSHAT, CDR2 FNYEAQ (reference sequence). The CDR3 nucleotides read TGTGCTAGCAGCTTAGGGGGGCCGGAGGAAAAACTGTTTTTT. The encoded protein is CASSLGGPEEKLFF.

This sequence joins TRBV3-1 (or the pseudogene TRBV3-2) and TRBJ2-3, with TRBD1 matching 10 bases. The germline CDR1 and CDR2 sequences are LGHDT and YNNKEL (reference sequence). The CDR3 spans 17 residues. V shed 3 bases, J shed 4 bases, and the junction held 10 bases outside the gene matches. The CDR3 is CASSHDRGQPSPDTQYF. The CDR3 DNA is TGTGCCAGCAGCCATGACAGGGGGCAACCCTCTCCAGATACGCAGTATTTT.

The chain joins TRBV19 to TRBJ2-1; 10 bases fit TRBD2. There are 13 residues in the CDR3. The V gene end was trimmed by 10 bases and the J gene end by 4 bases; junction bases not matched to a gene: 4. The germline CDR1 and CDR2 sequences are LNHDA and SQIVND (reference sequence). CDR3 residues: CATSGRAYNEQFF. CDR3 nucleotides: TGTGCCACCAGCGGGAGGGCTTACAATGAGCAGTTCTTC.

The chain is built from TRBV7-6 and TRBJ2-2, with D perhaps TRBD2 (6 bases). V dropped 1 base and J dropped 1 base, with 13 bases sitting between them. CDR3 length: 17 residues. Looked up from germline, CDR1 is SGHVS and CDR2 is FNYEAQ. The CDR3 sequence: CASSLGPAEGNTGELFF. CDR3 nucleotides: TGTGCCAGCAGCTTAGGTCCCGCGGAGGGGAACACCGGGGAGCTGTTTTTT.

A single count supports this clone. The V and J genes are TRBV28 and TRBJ1-3; weak D call: TRBD1 (6 bases). V lost 7 bases and J lost 6, with 13 bases in between. Germline V lookup: CDR1 MDHEN, CDR2 SYDVKM. This CDR3 is built from 13 residues. CDR3 in amino acids: CASIREGENTIYF. CDR3 sequence (DNA): TGTGCCAGCATCAGAGAGGGGGAAAACACCATATATTTT. Full variable domain (rest looked up from reference TRBV28 and TRBJ1-3): DVKVTQSSRYLVKRTGEKVFLECVQDMDHENMFWYRQDPGLGLRLIYFSYDVKMKEKGDIPEGYSVSREKKERFSLILESASTNQTSMYLCASIREGENTIYFGEGSWLTVV.

The rearrangement links TRBV5-8 to TRBJ2-1, with 8 bases lining up with TRBD2. The germline V gene encodes CDR1 SGHTS and CDR2 YDEGEE. The J segment lost 0 bases and the V segment lost 1 base, leaving 6 bases of the junction unmatched. The CDR3 extends over 17 amino acids. The CDR3 coding sequence is TGTGCCAGCAGCTTGACCCGGGCGGGGGGCTCCTACAATGAGCAGTTCTTC. This sequence encodes CASSLTRAGGSYNEQFF.

This clone showed up just a few times. J is TRBJ2-7 and V is TRBV2; tentatively, D is TRBD2 (6 bases). Trimming took 6 bases from V and 3 from J, leaving 18 bases between them. CDR1 and CDR2 from the germline V gene are SNHLY and FYNNEI. This CDR3 contains 15 residues. As DNA, the CDR3 is TGTGCCAGCAGCGGCCAGGGACTCGACCTCTACGAGCAGTACTTC. This encodes CASSGQGLDLYEQYF.

The rearrangement joins TRBV19 to TRBJ2-5; possible D gene TRBD1, 5 bases. CDR3 length equals 12 residues. From germline, CDR1 is LNHDA and CDR2 SQIVND (reference sequence). Trimming left V 3 bases short and J 12 bases short, with 14 bases between. Written as DNA, the CDR3 is TGTGCCAGTAGTATGGTTAAGGGGCCCAAGTACTTC. Translated: CASSMVKGPKYF.

V is TRBV7-8 and J is TRBJ1-2; D is uncertain. The CDR3 loop spans 14 amino acids. Germline values: CDR1 SGHVS, CDR2 FQNEAQ. Trimming stripped 0 bases from V and 6 bases from J, with 11 bases between. In DNA, the CDR3 is TGTGCCAGCAGCTTAGCTGCTGGAGTCGATGGCTACACCTTC. Amino acid sequence: CASSLAAGVDGYTF.

This chain links TRBV2 with TRBJ1-2; 7 bases agree with TRBD1. Germline V gene sequence: CDR1 SNHLY, CDR2 FYNNEI. The trim removed 1 base at V and 3 bases at J, leaving 2 bases unmatched. CDR3 length: 14 amino acids. The CDR3 spells CASSEGGTDYGYTF. The CDR3 coding sequence is TGTGCCAGCAGTGAAGGGGGGACAGACTATGGCTACACCTTC.

The DNA for the CDR3 is TGTGCCAGCAGCCGCGGGCGGGCGAACACTGAAGCTTTCTTT. Encoded protein: CASSRGRANTEAFF. The chain is built from TRBV6-6 and TRBJ1-1, with unresolved D. CDR1 is MNHNY, CDR2 SVGAGI, per germline (reference sequence). Between the trimmed V and J ends, which lost 6 bases and 1 base, there was a span of 12 bases. This CDR3 is built from 14 residues.

V usage is TRBV5-1 and J usage is TRBJ2-1; weak D call: TRBD1 (5 bases). V was clipped by 1 base and J by 5 bases, with 10 bases between them. In germline, CDR1 is SGHRS, CDR2 YFSETQ. The CDR3 length is 14 residues. This CDR3 reads CASSLSGANNEQFF. CDR3 nucleotide sequence: TGCGCCAGCAGCTTGAGTGGGGCCAACAATGAGCAGTTCTTC. Full variable domain (outside the CDR3, taken from reference TRBV5-1 and TRBJ2-1): KAGVTQTPRYLIKTRGQQVTLSCSPISGHRSVSWYQQTPGQGLQFLFEYFSETQRNKGNFPGRFSGRQFSNSRSEMNVSTLELGDSALYLCASSLSGANNEQFFGPGTRLTVL.

CDR3 sequence reads: CAISGTGAKEETQYF. CDR3 nucleotide sequence: TGTGCCATCAGTGGTACAGGGGCCAAAGAAGAGACCCAGTACTTC. J is TRBJ2-5 and V is TRBV10-3; TRBD1 matches 7 bases. Unmatched junction bases numbered 8, after V lost 4 bases and J lost 3 bases. CDR3 size: 15 residues. Germline V lookup: CDR1 ENHRY, CDR2 SYGVKD.

The chain links TRBV5-6 to TRBJ1-4; 9 bases are shared with TRBD1. The CDR3 length is 16 residues. CDR1 is SGHDT, CDR2 YYEEEE, per germline. After removal of 0 bases from V and 5 bases from J, the junction contained 5 bases not matched to a gene. In DNA, the CDR3 is TGTGCCAGCAGCTTGGTTGGCGACAGGGGGAATGAAAAACTGTTTTTT. It specifies CASSLVGDRGNEKLFF.

The chain uses TRBV7-6 and TRBJ1-5, with 8 nucleotides matching TRBD1. Trimming at V came to 1 base and at J to 8 bases, leaving 10 bases not matched to a gene. Germline CDR1 and CDR2: SGHVS and FNYEAQ. The CDR3 contains 16 residues. CDR3 bases: TGTGCCAGCAGCTTAGGATCTGGGACAGGTCTGGAGCCCCAGCATTTT. The encoded protein is CASSLGSGTGLEPQHF.

This clone was observed once. V and J are TRBV19 and TRBJ2-6; D remains unclear. This CDR3 region has 15 residues. V gave up 2 bases and J gave up 1 base, with 6 bases separating them. The germline V gene encodes CDR1 LNHDA and CDR2 SQIVND (reference sequence). DNA of the CDR3: TGTGCCAGTAGTATATCAGGTTCTGGGGCCAACGTCCTGACTTTC. Encoded protein: CASSISGSGANVLTF.

The CDR3 loop is CASSLARGDDTGELFF. The CDR3 coding sequence is TGCGCCAGCAGCTTGGCCCGCGGCGATGACACCGGGGAGCTGTTTTTT. The V call is TRBV5-1, the J call TRBJ2-2; D gene unclear. CDR3 length: 16 residues. The germline gives CDR1 SGHRS, CDR2 YFSETQ. The ends were cut back, 0 bases at V and 3 bases at J, with 12 bases in the middle.

V gene TRBV28 combines with J gene TRBJ2-5; maybe TRBD2 (6 bases). The CDR3 is made up of 13 amino acids. Germline CDR1 is MDHEN and CDR2 is SYDVKM. Between the trimmed V and J ends, which lost 2 bases and 4 bases, there was a span of 8 bases. CDR3 loop: CASSLQGLETQYF. The CDR3 nucleotides read TGTGCCAGCAGTTTACAGGGACTAGAGACCCAGTACTTC.